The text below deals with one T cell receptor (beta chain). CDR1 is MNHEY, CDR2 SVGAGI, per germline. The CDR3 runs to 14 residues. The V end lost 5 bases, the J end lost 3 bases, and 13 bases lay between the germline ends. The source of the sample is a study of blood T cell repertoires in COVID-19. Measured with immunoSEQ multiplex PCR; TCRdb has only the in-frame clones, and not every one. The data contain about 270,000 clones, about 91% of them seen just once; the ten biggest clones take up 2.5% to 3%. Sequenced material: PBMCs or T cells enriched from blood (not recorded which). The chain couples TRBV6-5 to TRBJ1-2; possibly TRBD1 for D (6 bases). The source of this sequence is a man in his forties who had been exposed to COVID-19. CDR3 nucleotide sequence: TGTGCCAGCAGTCTAGTAGGGGGACACTATGGCTACACCTTC. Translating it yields CASSLVGGHYGYTF.